Shown below are 21 T cell receptor beta chains from a single sample sequenced in a study of blood T cell repertoires in COVID-19. Clones were sequenced by immunoSEQ multiplex PCR, and TCRdb holds only the in-frame ones, with some missing. Among a few hundred thousand clones listed, approximately 90% were seen once. Sequences were obtained from PBMCs or T cells enriched from blood (not recorded which). These receptors all come from a woman in her fifties or sixties who had recovered from COVID-19.

This clone has just a few counts. The rearrangement joins TRBV18 to TRBJ2-1, with TRBD2 as a possible D gene (6 bases). This CDR3 is 14 amino acids long. Trimming left V 2 bases short and J 5 bases short, with 10 bases between. Germline CDR1 KGHSH, CDR2 LQKENI. Written as DNA, the CDR3 is TGTGCCAGCTCACCAAAGCGGGCAGACAATGAGCAGTTCTTC. This sequence encodes CASSPKRADNEQFF. Full variable domain (remainder filled in from reference TRBV18 and TRBJ2-1): NAGVMQNPRHLVRRRGQEARLRCSPMKGHSHVYWYRQLPEEGLKFMVYLQKENIIDESGMPKERFSAEFPKEGPSILRIQQVVRGDSAAYFCASSPKRADNEQFFGPGTRLTVL.

This chain connects TRBV25-1 to TRBJ1-4; D is possibly TRBD1 (6 bases). This CDR3 spans 18 amino acids. Germline CDR1 is MGHDK and CDR2 is SYGVNS. With 3 bases removed from V and 3 bases from J, the gap between germline ends came to 20 bases. CDR3 sequence reads: CASSDRTGWRPANEKLFF. The CDR3 DNA sequence: TGTGCCAGCAGTGACCGAACAGGGTGGCGCCCGGCTAATGAAAAACTGTTTTTT.

This chain uses TRBV4-1 with TRBJ2-2; D not resolved. Trimming cost V 0 bases and J 3 bases, with 5 bases left between them. Germline V gives CDR1 MGHRA, CDR2 YSYEKL. The CDR3 consists of 14 residues. The DNA of the CDR3 is TGCGCCAGCAGCCAAGAAACTTACACCGGGGAGCTGTTTTTT. This encodes CASSQETYTGELFF.

This chain uses TRBV6-5 with TRBJ1-3; the D is unclear. Germline CDR1 MNHEY, CDR2 SVGAGI. The ends were cut back, 7 bases at V and 4 bases at J, with 17 bases in the middle. The CDR3 length is 15 residues. This CDR3 is CASIRSGVAGNTIYF. The CDR3 region has the DNA TGTGCCAGCATCAGGTCCGGGGTAGCGGGAAACACCATATATTTT.

V is TRBV28 and J is TRBJ1-1; no clear D gene. The germline gives CDR1 MDHEN, CDR2 SYDVKM. The CDR3 is 15 amino acids. V was pared by 1 base and J by 2 bases, with 11 bases between. The CDR3, as DNA: TGTGCCAGCAGTTTATTTGGAGAGGTAAACACTGAAGCTTTCTTT. Translated: CASSLFGEVNTEAFF.

The chain couples TRBV29-1 to TRBJ1-2, with D possibly matching TRBD1 (6 bases). Germline V gene sequence: CDR1 SQVTM, CDR2 ANQGSEA. The ends were cut back, 7 bases at V and 4 bases at J, with 10 bases in the middle. The CDR3 length is 11 residues. The DNA for the CDR3 is TGCAGCGGGACAGACCTCTATGGCTACACCTTC. Translation gives CSGTDLYGYTF.

This chain links TRBV7-9 with TRBJ1-3, with D tentatively TRBD1 (6 bases). Germline CDR1 and CDR2: SEHNR and FQNEAQ (reference sequence). The CDR3 sequence is 15 residues long. With 5 bases removed from V and 2 bases from J, the gap between germline ends came to 13 bases. The CDR3 nucleotides read TGTGCCAGCAGCCCCCCCCGGACAGCTGGAAACACCATATATTTT. This gives the protein CASSPPRTAGNTIYF.

The rearrangement uses TRBV18 and TRBJ1-4; TRBD1 matches 7 bases. This CDR3 has 17 residues. V was pared by 3 bases and J by 4 bases, with 11 bases of the junction left unmatched. Looked up from germline, CDR1 is KGHSH and CDR2 is LQKENI. The CDR3 loop is CASSPSPGQVHNEKLFF. Here the CDR3 DNA reads TGTGCCAGCTCACCCTCCCCCGGACAGGTTCATAATGAAAAACTGTTTTTT.

This chain links TRBV11-2 with TRBJ2-2; D is undetermined. V was cut by 2 bases and J by 1 base, with 2 bases left in between. Germline V lookup: CDR1 SGHAT, CDR2 FQNNGV. The CDR3 is 13 residues long. The CDR3 is CASSLQNTGELFF. DNA for the CDR3: TGTGCCAGCAGCTTACAGAACACCGGGGAGCTGTTTTTT.

In its sample, this clone was seen once. The chain uses TRBV19 and TRBJ1-2; D unresolved. CDR3 length: 14 amino acids. Germline V gives CDR1 LNHDA, CDR2 SQIVND (reference sequence). The germline V and J ends were trimmed by 3 bases and 2 bases, with 10 bases remaining between them. The CDR3 spells CASSMYSSNYGYTF. In DNA, the CDR3 is TGTGCCAGTAGTATGTACAGTTCGAACTATGGCTACACCTTC.

CDR3 bases: TGTGCCAGTAGCCCACGATGGCCAGGGGGAAATTCACCCCTCCACTTT. It translates to CASSPRWPGGNSPLHF. The chain links TRBV19 to TRBJ1-6, with 7 positions matching TRBD1. Trimming cost V 6 bases and J 7 bases; bases outside gene matches: 12. This CDR3 contains 16 residues. Germline CDR1 reads LNHDA; CDR2 reads SQIVND (reference sequence).

This clone has only one observation. This chain links TRBV6-5 with TRBJ1-1; D might be TRBD1 (5 bases). Trimming pared 6 bases from V and 3 bases from J, leaving 8 bases between. CDR3 length: 12 residues. In germline, CDR1 is MNHEY, CDR2 SVGAGI. This CDR3 reads CASRAGDTEAFF. The CDR3 region has the DNA TGTGCCAGCAGGGCGGGGGACACTGAAGCTTTCTTT.

V gene TRBV4-3 combines with J gene TRBJ2-1; 7 bases map to TRBD1. The CDR3 is 16 amino acids. Unmatched junction bases numbered 7, after V lost 0 bases and J lost 5 bases. Germline V gene sequence: CDR1 LGHNA, CDR2 YSLEER. The CDR3 DNA reads as TGCGCCAGCAGCCAAGACAGGGGGTACTCGGACAATGAGCAGTTCTTC. This codes for CASSQDRGYSDNEQFF.

The chain carries TRBV25-1 and TRBJ1-3, with D maybe TRBD1 (6 bases). Between the trimmed V and J ends, which lost 3 bases and 6 bases, there was a span of 15 bases. Germline-derived CDR1 and CDR2 are MGHDK and SYGVNS. The CDR3 totals 15 residues. The CDR3 region has the DNA TGTGCCAGCAGTGATTGGGCAGGGGACCTAAACACCATATATTTT. Translating gives CASSDWAGDLNTIYF.

The chain links TRBV21-1 to TRBJ1-2. TRBV21-1 is classified as a pseudogene. This CDR3 comprises 16 residues. The CDR3 loop reads CASSKADGVEGYGYTF. CDR3 nucleotide sequence: TGTGCCAGCAGCAAAGCGGACGGGGTTGAGGGATATGGCTACACCTTC.

V usage is TRBV28 and J usage is TRBJ1-1; no firm D call. This CDR3 region has 14 residues. Germline CDR1 and CDR2: MDHEN and SYDVKM. Trimming took 6 bases from V and 1 from J, leaving 12 bases between them. This CDR3 is CASSFSWRNTEAFF. The CDR3, as DNA: TGTGCCAGCAGCTTCTCATGGAGGAACACTGAAGCTTTCTTT.

V usage is TRBV5-6 and J usage is TRBJ2-5; 11 bases are shared with TRBD2. Germline trimming cut 4 bases from V and 2 bases from J; bases unmatched to any gene: 4. The CDR3 is made up of 15 amino acids. The V gene's germline CDR1 is SGHDT and CDR2 YYEEEE. CDR3 sequence: CASSALAGVQETQYF. CDR3 sequence (DNA): TGTGCCAGCAGCGCACTAGCGGGGGTGCAAGAGACCCAGTACTTC.

The chain joins TRBV9 to TRBJ2-5, with 10 bases matching TRBD2. Germline V gene lookup returns CDR1 SGDLS and CDR2 YYNGEE. This CDR3 has 16 amino acids. The V gene end was trimmed by 4 bases and the J gene end by 3 bases; junction bases not matched to a gene: 9. The CDR3 sequence is CASSPSRTSGEETQYF. For the CDR3, the DNA is TGTGCCAGCAGCCCGAGTAGAACTAGCGGGGAAGAGACCCAGTACTTC.

The chain couples TRBV9 to TRBJ2-1; a possible D gene is TRBD2 (6 bases). Deletions cut 0 bases from V and 9 bases from J, with 13 bases between. The CDR3 contains 14 residues. CDR1 is SGDLS and CDR2 is YYNGEE in the germline V gene. This CDR3 reads CASSVVGEVGEQFF. The CDR3 DNA reads TGTGCCAGCAGCGTAGTAGGGGAGGTGGGTGAGCAGTTCTTC. The full variable domain, with the rest looked up from reference TRBV9 and TRBJ2-1, is DSGVTQTPKHLITATGQRVTLRCSPRSGDLSVYWYQQSLDQGLQFLIQYYNGEERAKGNILERFSAQQFPDLHSELNLSSLELGDSALYFCASSVVGEVGEQFFGPGTRLTVL.

CDR3 sequence reads: CASSEGMNTEAFF. The CDR3 DNA follows: TGTGCCAGCAGCGAGGGAATGAACACTGAAGCTTTCTTT. The chain employs TRBV21-1 and TRBJ1-1. TRBV21-1 is termed a pseudogene. The CDR3 totals 13 residues.

The chain joins TRBV29-1 to TRBJ1-1; 9 nucleotides line up with TRBD1. The CDR3 sequence is 14 residues long. Unmatched junction bases numbered 9, after V lost 7 bases and J lost 3 bases. CDR1 is SQVTM, CDR2 ANQGSEA, per germline. The CDR3 here is CSARQGGRDTEAFF. CDR3 DNA: TGCAGCGCCCGACAGGGGGGTCGTGACACTGAAGCTTTCTTT.